Each of the 20 T cell receptor beta chains below was sequenced from the same sample in a study of identical twins. Each CDR3 protein is one row after TCRdb ran MiXCR on the 5' RACE reads. The sample contains about 920,000 distinct CDR3 sequences, 10% to 15% of which appear only once. These data were also reused for a study on yellow fever vaccine responses in identical twins.

The sequenced sample consisted of PBMCs. Receptors originate from a woman aged 18 to 35 in good health.

In its sample, this clonotype was seen many times. The CDR3 is CASNRLAGGLSDTQYF. The DNA for the CDR3 is TGCGCCAGCAATCGATTAGCGGGGGGCCTATCGGATACGCAGTATTTT. The gene calls are TRBV5-1 and TRBJ2-3, with 10 bases lining up with TRBD2. The CDR3 is made up of 16 amino acids. J lost 6 bases, V lost 6 bases, and 13 bases had no gene match. CDR1 and CDR2 (germline): SGHRS, YFSETQ.

The CDR3 DNA reads as TGTGCCACCCGGTTGAGGGGGCTTGATAATTCACCCCTCCACTTT. Translation: CATRLRGLDNSPLHF. This sequence joins TRBV6-1 and TRBJ1-6, with 7 bases aligning to TRBD1. Germline CDR1 MNHNS, CDR2 SASEGT. There are 15 residues in the CDR3. Losses at the gene ends were 10 bases for V and 5 bases for J; bases not matched to a gene: 11.

The V gene is TRBV6-1, the J gene TRBJ1-5; D gene unclear. V lost 0 bases, J lost 0 bases, and 9 bases lay in between. The germline CDR1 and CDR2 sequences are MNHNS and SASEGT. There are 16 residues in the CDR3. Here the CDR3 DNA reads TGTGCCAGCAGTGAAGCCGGCCTTAATAGCAATCAGCCCCAGCATTTT. Its protein is CASSEAGLNSNQPQHF.

The chain is built from TRBV24-1 and TRBJ2-5, with D tentatively TRBD1 (6 bases). With 8 bases removed from V and 4 bases from J, the gap between germline ends came to 10 bases. Per germline, CDR1 KGHDR and CDR2 SFDVKD. This CDR3 has 12 amino acids. The DNA for the CDR3 is TGTGCCACCAAGGGGGTCGGAGAGACCCAGTACTTC. Translating gives CATKGVGETQYF.

This clonotype was observed at least ten times. This chain links TRBV5-1 with TRBJ2-3; 8 bases fit TRBD2. CDR3 length: 15 amino acids. Germline V lookup: CDR1 SGHRS, CDR2 YFSETQ. V trimming: 0 bases; J trimming: 4 bases; junction bases outside the gene matches: 4. The CDR3 DNA reads TGCGCCAGCAGCTTGGCAGCGGGAGCGTCAGATACGCAGTATTTT. Protein sequence: CASSLAAGASDTQYF.

The chain employs TRBV12-3 or TRBV12-4 and TRBJ2-1, with 10 bases identical to TRBD2. The CDR3 covers 16 residues. The V and J ends lost 3 bases and 7 bases, in that order; junction bases with no gene match: 9. CDR3 DNA sequence: TGTGCCAGCAGTTTGCGGAGCGGGAGGGCCACGAATGAGCAGTTCTTC. It encodes CASSLRSGRATNEQFF.

The V gene is TRBV12-3 or TRBV12-4, the J gene TRBJ1-6; D might be TRBD1 (6 bases). The germline V and J ends were trimmed by 6 bases and 6 bases, with 12 bases remaining between them. The length of the CDR3 is 14 residues. The CDR3 protein is CASSVGGTNSPLHF. CDR3 nucleotide sequence: TGTGCCAGCAGCGTGGGGGGCACTAATTCACCCCTCCACTTT.

The chain recombines TRBV28 with TRBJ2-7; 10 bases are a match to TRBD1. Per germline, CDR1 MDHEN and CDR2 SYDVKM. CDR3 length: 16 amino acids. Trimming cost V 5 bases and J 6 bases; bases outside gene matches: 13. CDR3 in DNA: TGTGCCAGCAGTGCCCCAGAAGACAGGGGGCGGGTCGAGCAGTACTTC. Translation: CASSAPEDRGRVEQYF.

The chain is built from TRBV29-1 and TRBJ2-7, with D perhaps matching TRBD2 (5 bases). Trimming left V 1 base short and J 3 bases short, with 7 bases between. The CDR3 is 12 amino acids. Germline CDR1 is SQVTM and CDR2 is ANQGSEA. CDR3 protein: CSVEAGNYEQYV. DNA for the CDR3: TGCAGCGTTGAAGCGGGGAACTACGAGCAGTACGTC.

This clonotype was seen more than once but under ten times. The chain combines TRBV11-2 with TRBJ2-1, with D possibly called TRBD1 or TRBD2 (5 bases each). This CDR3 comprises 15 residues. The germline V gene has CDR1 SGHAT and CDR2 FQNNGV. Trimming took off 7 bases at V and 0 bases at J, with 13 bases between the two ends. In DNA, the CDR3 is TGTGCCAGCACCGAGGGACCATACTCCTACAATGAGCAGTTCTTC. Its translation: CASTEGPYSYNEQFF. Filled out from reference TRBV11-2 and TRBJ2-1, the complete variable domain reads EAGVAQSPRYKIIEKRQSVAFWCNPISGHATLYWYQQILGQGPKLLIQFQNNGVVDDSQLPKDRFSAERLKGVDSTLKIQPAKLEDSAVYLCASTEGPYSYNEQFFGPGTRLTVL.

This clonotype has at least ten counts. This sequence joins TRBV6-5 and TRBJ2-2; no clear D. V was clipped by 4 bases and J by 2 bases, with 8 bases between them. This CDR3 spans 14 amino acids. Per the germline V gene, CDR1 is MNHEY and CDR2 is SVGAGI. This chain's CDR3 is CASSSGHNTGELFF. The DNA of the CDR3 is TGTGCCAGCAGTTCCGGCCATAACACCGGGGAGCTGTTTTTT.

The V and J genes are TRBV7-9 and TRBJ2-5, with a possible D match to TRBD2 (5 bases). There are 14 residues in the CDR3. V was cut by 2 bases and J by 1 base, with 8 bases left in between. In germline, CDR1 is SEHNR, CDR2 FQNEAQ (reference sequence). This CDR3 reads CASSLLLVQETQYF. The DNA for the CDR3 is TGTGCCAGCAGCTTATTACTAGTCCAAGAGACCCAGTACTTC.

In regard to this clonotype: A read error is possible here, since a much larger clone lies one base away. The chain joins TRBV15 to TRBJ1-2; D gene unclear. This CDR3 comprises 13 residues. In germline, CDR1 is LNHNV, CDR2 YYDKDF (reference sequence). Trimming stripped 3 bases from V and 8 bases from J, with 13 bases between. CDR3 residues: CATSRDLEAGYTF. CDR3 nucleotides: TGTGCCACCAGCAGGGACCTGGAGGCAGGCTACACCTTC.

The rearrangement joins TRBV12-3 or TRBV12-4 to TRBJ2-2, with 11 bases identical to TRBD2. The CDR3 is 15 amino acids. V lost 5 bases to trimming and J lost 7 bases; unmatched junction nucleotides: 6. Here the CDR3 DNA reads TGTGCCAGCAGTCTTAGCGGGGGGGCCATCGGGGAGCTGTTTTTT. Its translation: CASSLSGGAIGELFF.

This clonotype was recorded at least ten times. The chain carries TRBV4-1 and TRBJ1-5; D is possibly TRBD1 (5 bases). Germline lookup yields CDR1 MGHRA and CDR2 YSYEKL. The CDR3 runs to 15 residues. The germline V and J ends were trimmed by 1 base and 6 bases, with 13 bases remaining between them. Written as DNA, the CDR3 is TGCGCCAGCAGCCAAGCTCAGGGACGTATTCAGCCCCAGCATTTT. Translating gives CASSQAQGRIQPQHF.

As regards this clonotype: Because the CDR3 is missing its conserved closing phenylalanine or tryptophan, this is likely a read error. The CDR3 spells CASRPGTGARGTEAFL. As DNA, the CDR3 is TGTGCCAGCAGACCCGGGACAGGGGCTCGGGGCACTGAAGCTTTCCTT. V is TRBV6-1 and J is TRBJ1-1; the match to TRBD1 covers 10 bases. The CDR3 sequence is 16 residues long. The J segment lost 4 bases and the V segment lost 6 bases, leaving 11 bases of the junction unmatched. Per germline, CDR1 MNHNS and CDR2 SASEGT.

This clonotype was detected only a few times. CDR3 sequence: CATSLAGGRRNEQFF. DNA of the CDR3: TGTGCCACCAGTCTAGCGGGGGGGCGTCGGAATGAGCAGTTCTTC. V usage is TRBV24-1 and J usage is TRBJ2-1; TRBD2 matches at 12 bases. Losses at the gene ends were 6 bases for V and 7 bases for J; bases not matched to a gene: 6. The CDR3 has 15 amino acids. Germline-derived CDR1 and CDR2 are KGHDR and SFDVKD.

This clonotype was seen only a few times. The chain uses TRBV7-9 and TRBJ2-2; D might be TRBD2 (6 bases). This CDR3 contains 14 residues. Deletions cut 5 bases from V and 3 bases from J, with 10 bases between. Germline V gene lookup returns CDR1 SEHNR and CDR2 FQNEAQ (reference sequence). DNA of the CDR3: TGTGCCAGCAGCCGGGACTCCTACACCGGGGAGCTGTTTTTT. This codes for CASSRDSYTGELFF.

This rearrangement joins TRBV2 to TRBJ1-5; D remains ambiguous. This CDR3 is built from 13 residues. The V end was cut by 7 bases, the J end by 4 bases, with 11 bases between. Germline CDR1 and CDR2: SNHLY and FYNNEI. The CDR3: CASIGMGNQPQHF. CDR3 nucleotide sequence: TGTGCCAGCATTGGAATGGGGAATCAGCCCCAGCATTTT.

The CDR3 loop is CASSSSGTSGSTQYF. In nucleotides, the CDR3 is TGCGCCAGCAGCTCCTCCGGGACTAGCGGGAGTACGCAGTATTTT. The chain couples TRBV5-1 to TRBJ2-3, with 14 bases identical to TRBD2. In germline, CDR1 is SGHRS, CDR2 YFSETQ. V gave up 3 bases and J gave up 8 bases; unmatched junction bases: 5. The CDR3 length is 15 residues.